These 24 T cell receptor beta chains were all obtained from the same sample, sequenced in a study of T cells in Graves' hyperthyroidism and ophthalmopathy. RNA transcripts served as the template for amplifying TCR beta CDR3 regions. First-round RT-PCR targeting the TCR CDR3 was performed with the HTBI primer set. Using its own MiXCR run on the multiplex PCR reads, TCRdb lists one record per CDR3 protein. The sample consists of a few hundred thousand distinct CDR3 sequences, approximately 15% of them appearing once. Sequencing was done on a sample of blood. The receptor source for this set is a woman in her thirties or forties with Graves' ophthalmopathy.

Of note for this clonotype: This may be a read error: a much more frequent sequence differs by one nucleotide. This rearrangement joins TRBV3-1 to TRBJ1-5, with no clear D. CDR3 length: 13 residues. Germline assignment: CDR1 LGHDT and CDR2 YNNKEL (reference sequence). CDR3 amino acids: CASSQDYGQLQHF. For the CDR3, the DNA is TGTGCCAGCAGCCAAGACTACGGCCAGCTCCAGCATTTT.

The J gene is TRBJ1-2, the V gene TRBV6-1, with 8 positions matching TRBD1. CDR1 and CDR2 (germline): MNHNS, SASEGT. The CDR3 contains 14 residues. The J segment lost 3 bases and the V segment lost 6 bases, leaving 6 bases of the junction unmatched. The CDR3 bases are TGTGCCAGCAGGGTCGGACAGGGCCACTATGGCTACACCTTC. It encodes CASRVGQGHYGYTF.

Many counts were recorded for this clonotype. The chain joins TRBV2 to TRBJ2-2, with D maybe TRBD2 (6 bases). The CDR3 has 16 amino acids. CDR1 is SNHLY, CDR2 FYNNEI, per germline. V lost 1 base and J 3 bases, leaving 12 bases between the germline ends. The CDR3 spells CASSEGRGSYTGELFF. The CDR3 DNA is TGTGCCAGCAGTGAAGGGCGGGGCTCGTACACCGGGGAGCTGTTTTTT. The variable domain in full, with the rest retrieved from reference TRBV2 and TRBJ2-2, is EPEVTQTPSHQVTQMGQEVILRCVPISNHLYFYWYRQILGQKVEFLVSFYNNEISEKSEIFDDQFSVERPDGSNFTLKIRSTKLEDSAMYFCASSEGRGSYTGELFFGEGSRLTVL.

This clonotype was detected only a few times. The J gene is TRBJ2-1, the V gene TRBV7-9, with 8 bases aligning to TRBD2. Germline CDR1 is SEHNR and CDR2 is FQNEAQ (reference sequence). V gave up 0 bases and J gave up 2 bases; unmatched junction bases: 0. The CDR3 runs to 15 residues. This chain's CDR3 is CASSLARGAYNEQFF. For the CDR3, the DNA is TGTGCCAGCAGCTTAGCGCGGGGGGCCTACAATGAGCAGTTCTTC.

The chain carries TRBV27 and TRBJ1-5; D remains ambiguous. The CDR3 loop spans 14 amino acids. Between the trimmed V and J ends, which lost 6 bases and 5 bases, there was a span of 14 bases. CDR1 and CDR2 (germline): MNHEY, SMNVEV (reference sequence). The CDR3 sequence: CASRSTGRDQPQHF. The CDR3 DNA follows: TGTGCCAGCAGATCCACCGGGCGGGATCAGCCCCAGCATTTT.

Only a few counts were recorded for this clonotype. The chain joins TRBV19 to TRBJ1-2; D is unresolved. V was trimmed by 3 bases and J by 4 bases, leaving 12 bases between them. The CDR3 has 14 residues. Per germline, CDR1 LNHDA and CDR2 SQIVND (reference sequence). The CDR3 sequence is CASSIGSSPYGYTF. The CDR3 DNA reads TGTGCCAGTAGTATCGGCAGCTCACCCTATGGCTACACCTTC. The whole variable domain, remainder taken from reference TRBV19 and TRBJ1-2, is DGGITQSPKYLFRKEGQNVTLSCEQNLNHDAMYWYRQDPGQGLRLIYYSQIVNDFQKGDIAEGYSVSREKKESFPLTVTSAQKNPTAFYLCASSIGSSPYGYTFGSGTRLTVV.

Many counts were recorded for this clonotype. The chain joins TRBV6-2 or TRBV6-3 to TRBJ2-3; 10 bases agree with TRBD2. The CDR3 is made up of 16 amino acids. The germline V gene encodes CDR1 MNHEY and CDR2 SVGEGT. V lost 5 bases, J lost 3 bases, and 8 bases stayed unmatched. The CDR3 DNA reads TGTGCCAGCAGTCTCCAGGGGGGACTAGCGACAGATACGCAGTATTTT. Translating it yields CASSLQGGLATDTQYF.

There are a few counts of this clonotype. This chain uses TRBV14 with TRBJ2-7, with 8 bases identical to TRBD1. CDR1 and CDR2 from the germline V gene are SGHDN and FVKESK. CDR3 length equals 15 residues. Trimming at V came to 3 bases and at J to 9 bases, leaving 13 bases not matched to a gene. The CDR3 here is CASSHPGTGLRAQYF. The CDR3 DNA sequence: TGTGCCAGCAGCCACCCCGGGACAGGCCTACGAGCGCAGTACTTC.

The chain links TRBV3-1 to TRBJ2-1; possible D gene TRBD2, 6 bases. The CDR3 sequence is 13 residues long. Trimming removed 0 bases at V and 13 bases at J, with 13 bases between. The germline V gene has CDR1 LGHDT and CDR2 YNNKEL (reference sequence). The CDR3 reads CASSQERGTTQFF. The CDR3 region has the DNA TGTGCCAGCAGCCAAGAACGGGGGACGACCCAGTTCTTC.

This clonotype has more than one count but fewer than ten. This sequence joins TRBV9 and TRBJ1-4; the D gene is possibly TRBD1 (6 bases). CDR3 length: 14 amino acids. Germline V gives CDR1 SGDLS, CDR2 YYNGEE. V lost 3 bases, J lost 7 bases, and 13 bases lay in between. CDR3 in amino acids: CASSASGGGEKLFF. The CDR3 nucleotides read TGTGCCAGCAGCGCCTCGGGAGGGGGTGAAAAACTGTTTTTT. The whole variable domain, remainder taken from reference TRBV9 and TRBJ1-4, is DSGVTQTPKHLITATGQRVTLRCSPRSGDLSVYWYQQSLDQGLQFLIQYYNGEERAKGNILERFSAQQFPDLHSELNLSSLELGDSALYFCASSASGGGEKLFFGSGTQLSVL.

The table lists this clonotype with many counts. The CDR3 DNA reads as TGCAGTGCTGATAGCGGGAAGCTCCCTAATGAGCAGTTCTTC. Translating it yields CSADSGKLPNEQFF. The J gene is TRBJ2-1, the V gene TRBV20-1; the match to TRBD2 covers 8 bases. CDR1 and CDR2 (germline): DFQATT, SNEGSKA (reference sequence). The V segment lost 5 bases and the J segment 7 bases; nucleotides outside the gene matches: 10. This CDR3 region has 14 residues.

This clonotype has just a few counts. The V call is TRBV20-1, the J call TRBJ2-2; 9 bases agree with TRBD2. The junction had 10 bases not matched to a gene; V was cut back by 0 bases and J by 5 bases. Germline CDR1 and CDR2: DFQATT and SNEGSKA (reference sequence). The CDR3 has 17 amino acids. CDR3 loop: CSARDMTSGPRTGELFF. The CDR3 DNA follows: TGCAGTGCTAGAGATATGACTAGCGGTCCTAGGACCGGGGAGCTGTTTTTT.

This clonotype was counted at least ten times. This chain joins TRBV7-2 and TRBJ2-7; a possible D gene is TRBD1 (6 bases). Germline V gene sequence: CDR1 SGHTA, CDR2 FQGNSA. V lost 9 bases and J 2 bases, leaving 20 bases between the germline ends. This CDR3 region has 15 residues. DNA of the CDR3: TGTGCCAGTAGACGTACACCGGACAGAGCCTACGAGCAGTACTTC. Residues: CASRRTPDRAYEQYF.

This clonotype occurred many times. The V and J genes are TRBV13 and TRBJ2-7; 10 bases are shared with TRBD1. The trim removed 5 bases at V and 5 bases at J, leaving 9 bases unmatched. Germline values: CDR1 PRHDT, CDR2 FYEKMQ (reference sequence). This CDR3 region has 15 residues. CDR3 nucleotide sequence: TGTGCCAGCAGCGACGACAGGGGGCAGGACGACGAGCAGTACTTC. It yields the protein CASSDDRGQDDEQYF.

This clonotype turned up a few times. The CDR3 DNA sequence: TGTGCCAGCAGTTACTCTCCGGCGGCTAATGGCTACACCTTC. This codes for CASSYSPAANGYTF. The chain joins TRBV6-5 to TRBJ1-2; no definite D call. Germline assignment: CDR1 MNHEY and CDR2 SVGAGI. This CDR3 is 14 amino acids long. The V gene lost 0 bases and the J gene lost 6 bases, with 11 bases spanning the gap.

Ten or more counts support this clonotype. The chain carries TRBV28 and TRBJ2-7, with TRBD2 as a possible D gene (6 bases). V shed 6 bases and J shed 2 bases, with 20 bases lying between them. The germline V gene has CDR1 MDHEN and CDR2 SYDVKM. The length of the CDR3 is 16 residues. DNA for the CDR3: TGTGCCAGCAGCTACTCCACTAGCCACCAGGCCTACGAGCAGTACTTC. Translation gives CASSYSTSHQAYEQYF.

This clonotype was observed a handful of times. The rearrangement links TRBV29-1 to TRBJ2-5; D perhaps matches TRBD2 (5 bases). The CDR3 spans 15 residues. Germline loops: CDR1 SQVTM, CDR2 ANQGSEA. Trimming removed 3 bases from V and 2 bases from J, with 16 bases in between. This chain's CDR3 is CSVEDFPLDQETQYF. Written as DNA, the CDR3 is TGCAGCGTTGAGGACTTTCCTCTGGATCAAGAGACCCAGTACTTC.

In its sample, this clonotype was seen many times. The gene calls are TRBV20-1 and TRBJ2-7; 8 nucleotides line up with TRBD1. The germline CDR1 and CDR2 sequences are DFQATT and SNEGSKA (reference sequence). The CDR3 loop spans 12 amino acids. With V trimmed by 6 bases and J by 5 bases, 6 bases remained unmatched. The CDR3 is CSAPDRVHEQYF. CDR3 in DNA: TGCAGTGCCCCGGACAGGGTCCACGAGCAGTACTTC.

The sample holds a few counts of this clonotype. The V gene is TRBV6-9, the J gene TRBJ1-2, with D perhaps matching TRBD1 (6 bases). V lost 3 bases, J lost 11 bases, and 19 bases lay in between. CDR1 MNHGY and CDR2 SVAAGI come from the germline V gene. The CDR3 length is 14 residues. The CDR3 spells CASSYMVGAGGYTF. Here the CDR3 DNA reads TGTGCCAGCAGTTACATGGTGGGGGCAGGTGGATACACCTTC.

This clonotype was observed many times. The rearrangement joins TRBV27 to TRBJ2-7, with 8 bases matching TRBD2. Germline V CDR1 and CDR2: MNHEY, SMNVEV (reference sequence). The CDR3 length is 15 residues. V gave up 5 bases and J gave up 5 bases; unmatched junction bases: 11. CDR3 nucleotides: TGTGCCAGCAGTACCCGCCGGGGGGGCCACGACGAGCAGTACTTC. Translation gives CASSTRRGGHDEQYF.

Many counts were recorded for this clonotype. This chain uses TRBV19 with TRBJ2-7; maybe TRBD2 (6 bases). This CDR3 contains 15 residues. The ends were cut back, 3 bases at V and 2 bases at J, with 14 bases in the middle. CDR1 is LNHDA and CDR2 is SQIVND in the germline V gene (reference sequence). CDR3 amino acids: CASSITTSRAYEQYF. In nucleotides, the CDR3 is TGTGCCAGTAGTATTACGACTAGTCGTGCCTACGAGCAGTACTTC. Full variable domain (missing parts from reference TRBV19 and TRBJ2-7): DGGITQSPKYLFRKEGQNVTLSCEQNLNHDAMYWYRQDPGQGLRLIYYSQIVNDFQKGDIAEGYSVSREKKESFPLTVTSAQKNPTAFYLCASSITTSRAYEQYFGPGTRLTVT.

J is TRBJ2-7 and V is TRBV28, with D unclear. Germline V gene data show CDR1 as MDHEN and CDR2 as SYDVKM. There are 13 residues in the CDR3. V was clipped by 1 base and J by 1 base, with 5 bases between them. CDR3 residues: CASSLLVSYEQYF. CDR3 bases: TGTGCCAGCAGTTTATTAGTTTCCTACGAGCAGTACTTC. Using reference TRBV28 and TRBJ2-7 for the parts outside the CDR3, the full variable domain is DVKVTQSSRYLVKRTGEKVFLECVQDMDHENMFWYRQDPGLGLRLIYFSYDVKMKEKGDIPEGYSVSREKKERFSLILESASTNQTSMYLCASSLLVSYEQYFGPGTRLTVT.

This clonotype was observed many times. The chain combines TRBV27 with TRBJ1-1; 8 bases agree with TRBD1. CDR3 size: 17 residues. Trimming at V came to 6 bases and at J to 0 bases, leaving 12 bases not matched to a gene. The germline V gene encodes CDR1 MNHEY and CDR2 SMNVEV (reference sequence). CDR3 amino acids: CASRKLWTGLMNTEAFF. The CDR3 DNA reads as TGTGCCAGCAGAAAACTGTGGACAGGGCTTATGAACACTGAAGCTTTCTTT.

This clonotype was detected ten times or more. The chain couples TRBV28 to TRBJ1-2; D not certain. Trimming took 5 bases from V and 5 from J, leaving 21 bases between them. CDR3 length: 16 residues. CDR1 is MDHEN and CDR2 is SYDVKM in the germline V gene. The CDR3 protein is CASSRASPTIRYGYTF. The CDR3 DNA is TGTGCCAGCAGTCGGGCCAGCCCCACTATTCGATATGGCTACACCTTC.